This TCR beta chain derives from a study of T cell repertoires in cytomegalovirus infection. In the study overall: Selection of CMV epitopes for the study included recently identified HLA-C-restricted and well-studied HLA-B-restricted ones.

TCRdb re-called the reads through MiXCR, storing one row per CDR3 protein. The sample includes approximately 990,000 distinct CDR3 sequences, approximately 31% of them seen just once. Findings of the study overall: The response measured ex vivo was dominated by TCR beta clonotypes (HLA-C-restricted and CMV-specific).

With respect to this clonotype: Its antigen is undetermined. This clone may be a read error of a much larger clone one base away.

The sequencing used cultured CD8+ T cells from PBMCs, collected from culture after CMV antigen stimulation. This receptor was identified in a human donor in good health (CMV status not recorded). Some clones in this sample may be carry-over from other donors' samples.

The CDR3 nucleotides are TGCCGCGTTGAGGGGGGAAAAAGGAAGGTTTTTTTT. This codes for CRVEGGKRKVFF. This chain uses TRBV29-1 with TRBJ1-1, with a possible D match to TRBD1 (6 bases). The CDR3 loop spans 12 amino acids. CDR1 and CDR2 from the germline V gene are SQVTM and ANQGSEA.